The rows below give T cell receptor beta chains drawn from one sample of a study of T cell repertoires in aging, cancer and after chemotherapy. Via MiXCR, TCRdb re-called the multiplex PCR reads, giving one row per CDR3 protein. The profile shows 10,000 or so distinct CDR3 sequences, 25% to 30% of them singletons. Sequencing was done on a sample of blood. The source of these receptors is a human donor in good health. Both conserved end residues are part of each CDR3. A D gene is named only where the DNA matches it firmly. A row's size may be missing; if present it is once, few, many or a size class.

len	j_gene	d_gene	v_gene	abundance	CDR3nt	CDR3aa
15	TRBJ1-5	TRBD1	TRBV19	few	TGTGCCAGTAGTATAGGAGGACAGGGATTTCAGCCCCAGCATTTT	CASSIGGQGFQPQHF
13	TRBJ2-1	TRBD1	TRBV5-1	.	TGCGCCAGCAGCGGGACAGGAATCAATGAGCAGTTCTTC	CASSGTGINEQFF
11	TRBJ1-1	TRBD1	TRBV10-1	.	TGCGCCAGCGGACAGGGAACTGAAGCTTTCTTT	CASGQGTEAFF
14	TRBJ2-3	.	TRBV14	.	TGTGCCAGCAGCCATTCTTCTCTTGGGGTTCCGCAGTATTTT	CASSHSSLGVPQYF
18	TRBJ2-6	.	TRBV28	.	TGTGCCAGCAGTTTATCCTTCCCTACCAGGGTAGTGGCCAACGTCCTGACTTTC	CASSLSFPTRVVANVLTF
16	TRBJ2-1	.	TRBV7-2	few	TGTGCCAGCAGTCTTATCCCCGCCAGGGGCGACGATGAGCAGTTCTTC	CASSLIPARGDDEQFF
14	TRBJ2-2	.	TRBV11-2	.	TGTGCCAGCAGCTTACTCGGGGTTTACGGGGAGCTGTTTTTT	CASSLLGVYGELFF
18	TRBJ1-4	TRBD1	TRBV20-1	.	TGCAGTGCTAGTTTTTCCAGGGGGGGGCCTGCAACTAATGAAAAACTGTTTTTT	CSASFSRGGPATNEKLFF
13	TRBJ2-7	.	TRBV30	medium-sized	TGTGCCTCATCCAAACAGGGATCCTACGAGCAGTACTTC	CASSKQGSYEQYF
16	TRBJ2-7	TRBD2	TRBV5-1	few	TGCGCCAGCACCCCTGGGACTAGCGGGAGAACCTACGAGCAGTACTTC	CASTPGTSGRTYEQYF
17	TRBJ2-6	.	TRBV7-9	.	TGTGCCAGCAGCGGCTGGGAACGGGGCTCTGGGGCCAACGTCCTGACTTTC	CASSGWERGSGANVLTF
17	TRBJ2-1	TRBD2	TRBV7-9	few	TGTGCCAGCAGCTCATGGACTAGCGGGAGGGGAAACAATGAGCAGTTCTTC	CASSSWTSGRGNNEQFF
15	TRBJ1-1	.	TRBV27	.	TGTGCCAGCAGTTCGATCCTCTCTCGGGGCACTGAAGCTTTCTTT	CASSSILSRGTEAFF
16	TRBJ2-1	.	TRBV7-3	few	TGTGCCAGCAGCCCCTCTTCTGGGCGGGATAGTAATGAGCAGTTCTTC	CASSPSSGRDSNEQFF
14	TRBJ2-7	.	TRBV29-1	medium-sized	TGCAGCGTTGAAGATCATGGCAGGGCCTACGAGCAGTACTTC	CSVEDHGRAYEQYF
15	TRBJ2-7	TRBD1	TRBV20-1	few	TGCAGTGCTGGGGGTACAGGGGATTACCTCCGCGAGCAGTACTTC	CSAGGTGDYLREQYF
16	TRBJ2-6	TRBD1	TRBV6-1	medium-sized	TGTGCCAGCAGTGAAAGGGACAGCTCTGGGGCCAACGTCCTGACTTTC	CASSERDSSGANVLTF
13	TRBJ2-7	.	TRBV19	medium-sized	TGTGCCAGTAGTACGAGGACAGCCTACGAGCAGTACTTC	CASSTRTAYEQYF
14	TRBJ2-7	.	TRBV24-1	.	TGTGCCACCAGTGGAGGGCGGGGATCCTACGAGCAGTACTTC	CATSGGRGSYEQYF
16	TRBJ2-7	.	TRBV15	few	TGTGCCACCAGCAAAAGCGTCTTGAGGGAGACCTACGAGCAGTACTTC	CATSKSVLRETYEQYF
15	TRBJ2-5	.	TRBV19	.	TGTTCCAGTAGTATCGGGGGACATTTAGAAGAGACCCAGTACTTC	CSSSIGGHLEETQYF
15	TRBJ1-5	.	TRBV6-1	few	TGTGCCAGCAGTGAAGGGCCAGGGGTCAATCAGCCCCAGCATTTT	CASSEGPGVNQPQHF
16	TRBJ2-5	TRBD1	TRBV20-1	few	TGCAGTGCTTTTCCACTGGGACAGATCGACCAAGAGACCCAGTACTTC	CSAFPLGQIDQETQYF
16	TRBJ2-4	TRBD2	TRBV15	.	TGTGCCACCAGCAGAGATGGGGGACTAGCGGGAAACATTCAGTACTTC	CATSRDGGLAGNIQYF